The 8 T cell receptor beta chains listed next were all sequenced from one sample in a study of blood T cells in healthy people across ages. With a J-beta primer mix and a sample-barcoded 5' primer, a second PCR ran about 6 to 11 cycles. MiXCR, applied by TCRdb to the 5' RACE reads, yields one record per CDR3 protein. The repertoire holds approximately 810,000 distinct CDR3 sequences, with around 28% as singletons. Sequencing was performed on blood. Receptors originate from a woman of 80 years or more in good health.

The chain combines TRBV15 with TRBJ2-5; D is perhaps TRBD2 (6 bases). The V gene lost 5 bases and the J gene lost 5 bases, with 12 bases spanning the gap. The CDR3 length is 13 residues. Germline-derived CDR1 and CDR2 are LNHNV and YYDKDF (reference sequence). For the CDR3, the DNA is TGTGCCACCAGCGCCGGGACTCTCGAGACCCAGTACTTC. It codes for CATSAGTLETQYF.

This clonotype was observed a single time. The J gene is TRBJ2-3, the V gene TRBV12-3 or TRBV12-4, with TRBD2 matching over 10 bases. The CDR3 is 15 amino acids. V dropped 5 bases and J dropped 13; count of bases not matched to a gene: 15. The CDR3 is CASSTSGVTTDAEYF. In DNA, the CDR3 is TGTGCCAGCAGTACTAGCGGGGTGACAACAGATGCGGAGTATTTT.

A word on this clonotype: Given a much more abundant clone one base away, this may be a read error. V gene TRBV7-2 combines with J gene TRBJ2-1, with D tentatively TRBD2 (7 bases). The CDR3 has 13 residues. V was pared by 5 bases and J by 11 bases, with 16 bases between. Germline V gives CDR1 SGHTA, CDR2 FQGNSA. The CDR3 sequence is CASSPEGGAKQFF. CDR3 coding DNA: TGTGCCAGCAGCCCCGAGGGGGGGGCCAAGCAGTTCTTC.

This clonotype was counted at least ten times. This rearrangement joins TRBV24-1 to TRBJ2-7; D is undetermined. The germline gives CDR1 KGHDR, CDR2 SFDVKD. The CDR3 extends over 11 amino acids. V was trimmed by 4 bases and J by 4 bases, leaving 4 bases between them. The CDR3 loop is CATSDTYEQYF. Written as DNA, the CDR3 is TGTGCCACCAGTGACACTTACGAGCAGTACTTC.

V usage is TRBV6-2 or TRBV6-3 and J usage is TRBJ2-7, with D perhaps TRBD1 (6 bases). V gave up 5 bases and J gave up 7 bases, with 12 bases separating them. The CDR3 sequence is 12 residues long. Germline lookup yields CDR1 MNHEY and CDR2 SVGEGT. The DNA of the CDR3 is TGTGCCAGCAGTAGACAGGTCAATGAGCAGTACTTC. The encoded protein is CASSRQVNEQYF.

The chain recombines TRBV13 with TRBJ2-2; D not certain. The germline CDR1 and CDR2 sequences are PRHDT and FYEKMQ (reference sequence). This CDR3 spans 15 amino acids. Trimming left V 5 bases short and J 4 bases short, with 14 bases between. The CDR3 DNA follows: TGTGCCAGCAGCCCCCTGGCCCCGGGCACCGGGGAGCTGTTTTTT. It encodes CASSPLAPGTGELFF.

Comments on this clonotype: It may be a read error: a sequence one base away is much more abundant. The rearrangement links TRBV7-9 to TRBJ1-4; TRBD1 matches at 8 bases. The CDR3 loop spans 16 amino acids. Germline CDR1 is SEHNR and CDR2 is FQNEAQ (reference sequence). CDR3 DNA: TGTGCCAGCAGCTTCGGACAGGGCCCGTCTAATGAAAAACGGTTTTTT. Its translation: CASSFGQGPSNEKRFF.

This clonotype was recorded at least ten times. This chain uses TRBV7-2 with TRBJ1-6; D may be TRBD1 (5 bases). This CDR3 is built from 14 residues. Germline CDR1 and CDR2: SGHTA and FQGNSA. Trimming pared 2 bases from V and 7 bases from J, leaving 9 bases between. CDR3 region: CASSLLQANSPLHF. CDR3 bases: TGTGCCAGCAGCTTATTACAGGCGAATTCACCCCTCCACTTT.